This TCR beta chain was recovered during a study of shared clonotypes between healthy human individuals. Every donor was a Caucasian adult from Nashville, Tennessee. TCRdb's table, derived via immunoSEQ multiplex PCR, lists solely in-frame clones and lacks some. The data show 2 million to 2.5 million clones, approximately 93% seen once. This TCR was sampled from a man aged 18 to 30 in good health. Some clones in this sample may be carry-over from other donors' samples. The sequenced sample was naive CD4+ T cells from PBMCs. The subset: CD45RA+ positively selected.

CDR3: CASSFDRGAQPQHF. The CDR3, as DNA: TGTGCCAGCAGTTTTGACAGGGGGGCTCAGCCCCAGCATTTT. The chain joins TRBV6-1 to TRBJ1-5, with 9 bases matching TRBD1. The CDR3 contains 14 residues. From germline, CDR1 is MNHNS and CDR2 SASEGT. Trimming cost V 5 bases and J 6 bases; bases outside gene matches: 5.